This TCR beta chain was profiled in a study of T cell responses to AZD1222 COVID-19 vaccine. As to this clone: A junction end diverges from the germline sequence, so it may reflect a read error.

This CDR3 is built from 15 residues. Germline V gene data show CDR1 as SGHRS and CDR2 as YFSETQ. The repertoire was sequenced with immunoSEQ multiplex PCR; TCRdb's copy has only in-frame clones and lacks some. The sample contains around 100,000 clones, 84% of which appear only once. The sequencing here drew on peripheral blood, taken on day 0 of AZD1222 vaccination. This receptor was identified in an adult in good health. The gene calls are TRBV5-1 and TRBJ1-1, with TRBD1 matching 8 bases. The CDR3 protein is CASSLGQGWNAEAFF. The CDR3 DNA reads as TGCGCCAGCAGCTTGGGACAGGGGTGGAACGCTGAAGCTTTCTTT.